This T cell receptor beta chain stems from a study of T cells after yellow fever vaccination. Study-level points and caveats: Almost all vaccine-responding clonotypes could not be detected on day 0 in sorted memory subsets. The CD4 compartment and the CD8 compartment contained a small share of clonotypes in common.

MiXCR, run by TCRdb on the 5' RACE reads, gives a single entry per CDR3 protein. The repertoire holds around 16,000 distinct CDR3 sequences, with over 3.5% as singletons. The CDR3 contains 14 residues. V was clipped by 4 bases and J by 5 bases; unmatched bases: 7. This clonotype counts as medium-sized. Source: PBMCs, either bulk or a sorted T-cell subset (CD4+, CD8+, memory, or dextramer-sorted; not recorded which), taken 15 days after the yellow fever booster vaccination. The TCR originated in a man aged 30 to 39 who received the YFV17D yellow fever vaccine. This chain links TRBV12-3 or TRBV12-4 with TRBJ2-5; 7 bases are a match to TRBD1. The CDR3 is CASSSRQGLETQYF. The CDR3 DNA sequence: TGTGCCAGCAGTTCCAGACAGGGATTGGAGACCCAGTACTTC.